These T cell receptor beta chains were read from a single sample in a study of regulatory T cells in long-lasting Graves disease. TCRdb redid the calling of the multiplex PCR reads with MiXCR, one entry per CDR3 protein. Seen here are hundreds of thousands of distinct CDR3 sequences, less than 15% observed once, and the top ten hold 8% to 10%. These same data were also listed under a study on T cells in Graves' hyperthyroidism and ophthalmopathy.

The sequencing used peripheral blood mononuclear cells (PBMCs), collected at new diagnosis, from a patient treated with antithyroid drugs. The origin of the receptors is a man aged 25-45 years with Graves disease. Both conserved end residues are part of each CDR3. A D gene is named only where the DNA matches it firmly. Size is stated for part of the rows, as once, few or many counts, or as a class when the clone is expanded.

d_call: -; j_call: TRBJ2-1; v_call: TRBV25-1; clone_size: many; cdr3_nt: TGTGCCAGCAGTGCGTCCGCCCCCCGCTGGGAACCGAGCTACAATGAGCAGTTCTTC; cdr3_aa: CASSASAPRWEPSYNEQFF
d_call: -; j_call: TRBJ2-3; v_call: TRBV20-1; clone_size: many; cdr3_nt: TGCAGTGCTTATGGAGAGAGCACAGATACGCAGTATTTT; cdr3_aa: CSAYGESTDTQYF
d_call: TRBD2; j_call: TRBJ2-5; v_call: TRBV20-1; clone_size: -; cdr3_nt: TGCAGTGCTCCCCTGAGCGGGGGGACCCAGTACTTC; cdr3_aa: CSAPLSGGTQYF
d_call: -; j_call: TRBJ1-1; v_call: TRBV11-2; clone_size: many; cdr3_nt: TGTGCCAGCAGCTTCGCGAACACTGAAGCTTTCTTT; cdr3_aa: CASSFANTEAFF
d_call: -; j_call: TRBJ2-7; v_call: TRBV30; clone_size: many; cdr3_nt: TGTGCCTGGAGTCCAACCTCCTACGAGCAGTACTTC; cdr3_aa: CAWSPTSYEQYF
d_call: TRBD2; j_call: TRBJ2-1; v_call: TRBV6-1; clone_size: many; cdr3_nt: TGTGCCAGCAGTGTTTGGACTAGCGGGAGTAGTGAGCAGTTCTTC; cdr3_aa: CASSVWTSGSSEQFF
d_call: -; j_call: TRBJ1-2; v_call: TRBV7-9; clone_size: few; cdr3_nt: TGTGCCAGCAGCTTAGAGACGGGCTCGAGGGGCTACACCTTC; cdr3_aa: CASSLETGSRGYTF
d_call: TRBD1; j_call: TRBJ2-5; v_call: TRBV19; clone_size: many; cdr3_nt: TGTGCCAGTAGTATCTCAGGGGGCCGGGAGACCCAGTACTTC; cdr3_aa: CASSISGGRETQYF
d_call: TRBD1; j_call: TRBJ1-5; v_call: TRBV24-1; clone_size: -; cdr3_nt: TGTGCCACCAGTGATTTGACAGGGGATCGGCCCCAGCATTTT; cdr3_aa: CATSDLTGDRPQHF
d_call: -; j_call: TRBJ1-1; v_call: TRBV14; clone_size: -; cdr3_nt: TGTGCCAGCAGCCATCTGGGACGGGCGAACACTGAAGCTTTCTTT; cdr3_aa: CASSHLGRANTEAFF
d_call: -; j_call: TRBJ1-1; v_call: TRBV4-1; clone_size: -; cdr3_nt: TGCGCCAGCAGCCCTCCCGGAAGGGAGAACACTGAAGCTTTCTTT; cdr3_aa: CASSPPGRENTEAFF
d_call: TRBD1; j_call: TRBJ1-6; v_call: TRBV7-2; clone_size: -; cdr3_nt: TGTGCCAGCAGCTTAGTCGGACAGGGCCGTGAACCCCTCCACTTT; cdr3_aa: CASSLVGQGREPLHF
d_call: -; j_call: TRBJ1-1; v_call: TRBV19; clone_size: many; cdr3_nt: TGTGCCAGTAGTATATTGAAGCCGACGAACACTGAAGCTTTCTTT; cdr3_aa: CASSILKPTNTEAFF
d_call: TRBD2; j_call: TRBJ2-1; v_call: TRBV10-3; clone_size: -; cdr3_nt: TGTGCCATCAGTGAGGGGCTAGCGGGAGGCGTCGCCTACAATGAGCAGTTCTTC; cdr3_aa: CAISEGLAGGVAYNEQFF
d_call: TRBD1; j_call: TRBJ1-1; v_call: TRBV20-1; clone_size: few; cdr3_nt: TGCAGTGCTTGGACAGGGGGCGTCGGCACTGAAGCTTTCTTT; cdr3_aa: CSAWTGGVGTEAFF
d_call: -; j_call: TRBJ2-1; v_call: TRBV7-9; clone_size: many; cdr3_nt: TGTGCCAGCAGCGCGACACTTTACAATGAGCAGTTCTTC; cdr3_aa: CASSATLYNEQFF
d_call: TRBD1; j_call: TRBJ1-2; v_call: TRBV20-1; clone_size: -; cdr3_nt: TGCAGTGCTAGGGGACAGGGGGCGCTTCAAGGAGACTATGGCTACACCTTC; cdr3_aa: CSARGQGALQGDYGYTF
d_call: -; j_call: TRBJ1-1; v_call: TRBV28; clone_size: many; cdr3_nt: TGTGCCAGCAGCCCCCTGTCGTCCGGGTCTGAAGCTTTCTTT; cdr3_aa: CASSPLSSGSEAFF
d_call: -; j_call: TRBJ2-1; v_call: TRBV3-1; clone_size: -; cdr3_nt: TGTGCCAGCAGCCAATGGACAGGAGGGGACGATGAGCAGTTCTTC; cdr3_aa: CASSQWTGGDDEQFF
d_call: -; j_call: TRBJ2-2; v_call: TRBV27; clone_size: many; cdr3_nt: TGTGCCAGCAGGAAGGACGGAAACACCGGGGAGCTGTTTTTT; cdr3_aa: CASRKDGNTGELFF
d_call: TRBD2; j_call: TRBJ2-1; v_call: TRBV5-1; clone_size: few; cdr3_nt: TGCGCCAGCAGCTTAAGTACTAGCGGGATGAATGAGCAGTTCTTC; cdr3_aa: CASSLSTSGMNEQFF
d_call: TRBD2; j_call: TRBJ2-7; v_call: TRBV6-5; clone_size: many; cdr3_nt: TGTGCCAGCAGTTCCTCTAGCGGGAGCCTAGGGGAGCAGTACTTC; cdr3_aa: CASSSSSGSLGEQYF
d_call: -; j_call: TRBJ1-4; v_call: TRBV11-2; clone_size: many; cdr3_nt: TGTGCCAGCAGCTTAGGGGCGGGAACTAATGAAAAACTGTTTTTT; cdr3_aa: CASSLGAGTNEKLFF
d_call: -; j_call: TRBJ2-4; v_call: TRBV13; clone_size: few; cdr3_nt: TGTGCCAGCAGTCTGAGCAGGGACATTCAGTACTTC; cdr3_aa: CASSLSRDIQYF
d_call: -; j_call: TRBJ1-5; v_call: TRBV5-5; clone_size: many; cdr3_nt: TGTGCCAGCAGCTTGGGATACCGACAGCACAATCAGCCCCAGCATTTT; cdr3_aa: CASSLGYRQHNQPQHF
d_call: TRBD2; j_call: TRBJ2-1; v_call: TRBV6-1; clone_size: few; cdr3_nt: TGTGCCAGCAGGACCGGGGGGGCAAGCTCCTACAATGAGCAGTTCTTC; cdr3_aa: CASRTGGASSYNEQFF
d_call: -; j_call: TRBJ2-3; v_call: TRBV12-3/TRBV12-4; clone_size: many; cdr3_nt: TGTGCCAGCAGTTTCGGGCTTGCAGATACGCAGTATTTT; cdr3_aa: CASSFGLADTQYF
d_call: TRBD1; j_call: TRBJ2-6; v_call: TRBV7-9; clone_size: few; cdr3_nt: TGTGCCAGCAGCTTAGCAGGCGGGACAGGGTCCTGGGAAGGGGCCAACGTCCTGACTTTC; cdr3_aa: CASSLAGGTGSWEGANVLTF
d_call: -; j_call: TRBJ2-1; v_call: TRBV20-1; clone_size: many; cdr3_nt: TGCAGTGCTAGAGGTCATTACAGCTCCTACAATGAGCAGTTCTTC; cdr3_aa: CSARGHYSSYNEQFF
d_call: TRBD2; j_call: TRBJ2-3; v_call: TRBV2; clone_size: many; cdr3_nt: TGTGCCAGCAGTAGCGGGACTAGCGGGACAGACCAGTATTTT; cdr3_aa: CASSSGTSGTDQYF
d_call: TRBD2; j_call: TRBJ2-5; v_call: TRBV7-7; clone_size: few; cdr3_nt: TGTGCTAGCAGCTTAAAAGCTAGCGGTGGAACCCAAGAGACCCAGTACTTC; cdr3_aa: CASSLKASGGTQETQYF
d_call: TRBD1; j_call: TRBJ2-7; v_call: TRBV6-2/TRBV6-3; clone_size: few; cdr3_nt: TGTGCCAGCAGTTACCGGACAGGGGAAGGGATCGGTGGTTACGAGCAGTACTTC; cdr3_aa: CASSYRTGEGIGGYEQYF
d_call: -; j_call: TRBJ2-5; v_call: TRBV2; clone_size: many; cdr3_nt: TGTGCCAGCCACCCCCGGGTCGGGACCATCTGGGAGACCCAGTACTTC; cdr3_aa: CASHPRVGTIWETQYF
d_call: TRBD1; j_call: TRBJ2-5; v_call: TRBV19; clone_size: few; cdr3_nt: TGTGCCAGTAATACAGGGGAGTACCAAGAGACCCAGTACTTC; cdr3_aa: CASNTGEYQETQYF
d_call: -; j_call: TRBJ2-3; v_call: TRBV14; clone_size: many; cdr3_nt: TGTGCCAGCAGCCAAGTATGGCCCCCTGGAGCAGATACGCAGTATTTT; cdr3_aa: CASSQVWPPGADTQYF
d_call: TRBD2; j_call: TRBJ2-3; v_call: TRBV9; clone_size: -; cdr3_nt: TGTGCCAGCAGCGTACCGCTAGCGGGCTTTAGCACAGATACGCAGTATTTT; cdr3_aa: CASSVPLAGFSTDTQYF
d_call: -; j_call: TRBJ2-1; v_call: TRBV5-1; clone_size: -; cdr3_nt: TGCGCCAGCAGCTCCCCCACAGGGAACAATGAGCAGTTCTTC; cdr3_aa: CASSSPTGNNEQFF
d_call: -; j_call: TRBJ1-1; v_call: TRBV5-1; clone_size: few; cdr3_nt: TGCGCCAGCAGCTTGGACGAGGGGCTGGACACTGAAGCTTTCTTT; cdr3_aa: CASSLDEGLDTEAFF
d_call: -; j_call: TRBJ1-2; v_call: TRBV29-1; clone_size: few; cdr3_nt: TGCAGCGTTGATACGGATTCTTATGGCTACACCTTC; cdr3_aa: CSVDTDSYGYTF
d_call: TRBD1; j_call: TRBJ1-4; v_call: TRBV27; clone_size: many; cdr3_nt: TGTGCCAGCCGACGCAGGGGGGCTGAAAAACTGTTTTTT; cdr3_aa: CASRRRGAEKLFF
d_call: -; j_call: TRBJ2-2; v_call: TRBV28; clone_size: many; cdr3_nt: TGTGCCAGCATCGATCAGGCGGGCAGCGGGGAGCTGTTTTTT; cdr3_aa: CASIDQAGSGELFF
d_call: -; j_call: TRBJ1-3; v_call: TRBV6-5; clone_size: many; cdr3_nt: TGTGCCAGCAGTTACTCGAGGTCCGGCAGGGATGGAAACACCATATATTTT; cdr3_aa: CASSYSRSGRDGNTIYF
d_call: -; j_call: TRBJ2-7; v_call: TRBV7-9; clone_size: many; cdr3_nt: TGTGCCAGCAGCTCCGCCCGACAGGACTCCTACGAGCAGTACTTC; cdr3_aa: CASSSARQDSYEQYF
d_call: -; j_call: TRBJ1-1; v_call: TRBV15; clone_size: many; cdr3_nt: TGTGCCACCAGCAGAGATAAAGGTGGCGGACTTGAAGCTTTCTTT; cdr3_aa: CATSRDKGGGLEAFF
d_call: -; j_call: TRBJ1-1; v_call: TRBV30; clone_size: few; cdr3_nt: TGTGCCTGGAAGGTGTGGGGTACACTGAACACTGAAGCTTTCTTT; cdr3_aa: CAWKVWGTLNTEAFF
d_call: TRBD2; j_call: TRBJ2-7; v_call: TRBV10-3; clone_size: few; cdr3_nt: TGTGCCATACTAGCGGGAGAAGGGTACGAGCAGTACTTC; cdr3_aa: CAILAGEGYEQYF
d_call: -; j_call: TRBJ1-2; v_call: TRBV20-1; clone_size: many; cdr3_nt: TGCAGTGCTACACACCTGGGACCTTCCAGATCTTGGAACTATGGCTACACCTTC; cdr3_aa: CSATHLGPSRSWNYGYTF
d_call: -; j_call: TRBJ2-3; v_call: TRBV2; clone_size: medium-sized; cdr3_nt: TGTGCCAGCAGTGACGGAAGGGATACGCAGTATTTT; cdr3_aa: CASSDGRDTQYF
d_call: TRBD2; j_call: TRBJ2-1; v_call: TRBV15; clone_size: few; cdr3_nt: TGTGCCACCAGCAGAGGGGGACTAGCGGGAGGTGAGCAGTTCTTC; cdr3_aa: CATSRGGLAGGEQFF
d_call: -; j_call: TRBJ2-3; v_call: TRBV5-6; clone_size: few; cdr3_nt: TGTGCCAGCAGCTTGGAGGTATACGGGGACGGCCAAGGGCCAGATACGCAGTATTTT; cdr3_aa: CASSLEVYGDGQGPDTQYF
d_call: TRBD2; j_call: TRBJ2-2; v_call: TRBV5-1; clone_size: few; cdr3_nt: TGCGCCAGCAGCTTGGAAGGACTAGCCCCCGGGGAGCTGTTTTTT; cdr3_aa: CASSLEGLAPGELFF
d_call: -; j_call: TRBJ2-1; v_call: TRBV29-1; clone_size: many; cdr3_nt: TGCAGCGTTGAGAGGCCAGGGGACAATGAGCAGTTCTTC; cdr3_aa: CSVERPGDNEQFF